The source of this TCR beta chain is a study of patients and donors after allogeneic stem cell transplantation. TCRdb recomputed calls from the RT-PCR reads with MiXCR, one row per CDR3 protein. The sample records about 110,000 distinct CDR3 sequences, roughly 35% being singletons. Germline V gene lookup returns CDR1 LNHNV and CDR2 YYDKDF (reference sequence). V shed 3 bases and J shed 2 bases, with 11 bases lying between them. The CDR3 consists of 14 residues. This rearrangement joins TRBV15 to TRBJ2-7, with D tentatively TRBD1 (6 bases). The clonotype was recovered from a human donor who was either an allogeneic HSCT recipient or a stem cell or donor lymphocyte infusion donor (not recorded which). It is not recorded whose cells these are; they may come from a transplant donor. The sequencing input was blood, either unsorted or a sorted T cell fraction (not recorded which). The CDR3 nucleotides are TGTGCCACCAGCAGCCCAGGACAGACCTACGAGCAGTACTTC. Translation gives CATSSPGQTYEQYF.